This TCR beta chain was found in a study of blood T cell repertoires in COVID-19 (dated by TCRdb to the early 2020s). As for the study more broadly: Samples from collaborators originated in the United States, Italy and Spain and spanned both the acute and convalescent phases of COVID-19. The material from the prospective study consisted of cDNA or gDNA derived from T cells, B-cell-depleted T cells, or PBMCs. The samples were drawn from the first 160 participants of the ongoing ImmuneRACE study and from 1,254 subjects provided by 6 global collaborators. Sample metadata almost always included a de-identified subject ID, COVID-19 status, age in years and sex. The repertoires were released in a freely available public database meant as a resource for research on the immune response to SARS-CoV-2. Where available, HLA class I and class II types were taken from metadata supplied by the sample provider and were not determined by assay-based typing. The dataset comprised deeply sampled blood TCRbeta repertoires from subjects exposed to, actively infected with, or recovered from COVID-19.

Whole blood was collected in K2EDTA tubes by collaborating institutions according to the institutions' own protocols. For TCRbeta analysis, collaborators shipped samples as frozen whole blood, isolated PBMCs, or DNA extracted from either of those sample types. TCRbeta CDR3 regions were amplified from genomic DNA using the immunoSEQ Assay, a bias-controlled multiplex PCR. Under the source paper's analysis protocol: Nucleated cell counts per sample were estimated from amplification of reference gene primers within the assay. To quantify the absolute abundance of each unique TCRbeta CDR3 rearrangement, sequence reads were collapsed and filtered. For each sample, productive Simpson clonality was calculated as the square root of Simpson's diversity index across productive rearrangements. TCRdb holds this immuneACCESS table with in-frame rearrangements only. Some clones are missing; in checked studies, unresolved V genes explain under half, and the rest has no known cause. V, J and clone size reflect that table, while D and trimming were determined from the DNA. The sample has over 200,000 clones on record, approximately 89% of them singletons. The ten largest clones represent approximately 2.3% of the sample.

V ends up 5 bases short and J 3 bases short, with an unmatched junction base count of 7. CDR1 is given as SGHTA and CDR2 as FQGNSA, both from the germline V gene. There are 15 amino acids in the CDR3, from cysteine to phenylalanine inclusive. Just the 45-base CDR3 DNA is kept, in frame starting at base 1. The paper as a whole reports these results and caveats: The amount of clinical and demographic metadata varied by source and participant and was provided uncurated.

A word on this clone: There is no known antigen for this receptor. Per-base qualities were not stored, and no clone one base away is much larger.

The specimen was peripheral blood. The chain is assembled from TRBV7-2 and TRBJ1-5; a stretch of 7 junction bases matches TRBD1. The source of this sequence is a woman in her 50s with acute or convalescent COVID-19. The CDR3 sequence is CASSHRGILNQPQHF. The DNA is TGTGCCAGCAGCCACAGGGGCATCCTCAATCAGCCCCAGCATTTT.